The subject of this entry is one T cell receptor (beta chain). The sample is drawn from a study of T cell changes during pregnancy in multiple sclerosis. From germline, CDR1 is SGDLS and CDR2 YYNGEE. Unmatched junction bases numbered 4, after V lost 3 bases and J lost 0 bases. This CDR3 contains 15 residues. TCRdb's copy holds only in-frame clones and misses some; the assay was immunoSEQ multiplex PCR. The data show about 79,000 clones, with around 93% seen just once and approximately 0.71% held by the top ten. The sequence was obtained from a female donor in good health, enrolled as a control in a pregnancy study. The chain joins TRBV9 to TRBJ1-1; TRBD1 agrees at 8 bases. This specimen was peripheral blood, taken in the second trimester of pregnancy. CDR3 region: CASSAGTGLNTEAFF. The CDR3 region has the DNA TGTGCCAGCAGCGCGGGGACAGGCCTGAACACTGAAGCTTTCTTT.